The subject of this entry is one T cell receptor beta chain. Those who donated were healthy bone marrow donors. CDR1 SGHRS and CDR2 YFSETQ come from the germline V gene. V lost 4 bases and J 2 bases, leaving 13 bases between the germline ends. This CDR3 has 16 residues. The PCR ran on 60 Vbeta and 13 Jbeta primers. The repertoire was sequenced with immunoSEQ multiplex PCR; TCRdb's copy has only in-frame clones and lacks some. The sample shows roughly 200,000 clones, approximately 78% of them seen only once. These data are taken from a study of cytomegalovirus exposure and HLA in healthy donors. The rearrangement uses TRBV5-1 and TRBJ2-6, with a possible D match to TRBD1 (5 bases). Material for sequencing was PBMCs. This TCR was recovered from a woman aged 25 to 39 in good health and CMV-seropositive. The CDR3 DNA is TGCGCCAGCAGCACGTTCGACAGCACTGGGGCCAACGTCCTGACTTTC. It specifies CASSTFDSTGANVLTF.